This T cell receptor (beta chain) was profiled in a study of blood T cell repertoires in COVID-19. Authors' data handling: Estimation of nucleated cell counts relied on the amplification of reference gene primers. Method: immunoSEQ multiplex PCR; TCRdb's copy keeps in-frame clones and lacks some. That table supplies the V and J calls and clone size; D and trimming were determined from the DNA. The sample contains 370,000 or so clones, around 87% of which appear only once. Germline lookup yields CDR1 SGHTA and CDR2 FQGNSA. Trimming stripped 1 base from V and 0 bases from J, with 13 bases between. The CDR3 has 17 residues.

This clonotype was obtained from a man aged 30 to 45 who had recovered from COVID-19. The J gene is TRBJ1-3, the V gene TRBV7-2, with no clear D. The specimen sequenced was PBMCs or T cells enriched from blood (not recorded which). DNA for the CDR3: TGTGCCAGCAGCTTAGAGTTCGGCCGGAGCTCTGGAAACACCATATATTTT. This translates into CASSLEFGRSSGNTIYF.